What follows are 23 T cell receptor beta chains derived from one specimen sequenced in a study of T-cell reconstitution after alpha-beta-depleted transplantation in children. For TCRbeta, the library was prepared with unique molecular identifiers. TCRdb reanalysed the PCR reads using MiXCR and keeps one entry per CDR3 protein. The table records some 290,000 distinct CDR3 sequences, around 20% of them present only once. This specimen was PBMCs, mostly from graft donor cells, taken 180 days after TCRalphabeta/CD19-depleted stem cell transplant. Every receptor here comes from a male patient between 10 and 17 years old who had a stem cell transplant for acute lymphoblastic leukemia, so the T cells may come from the graft donor.

To note about this clonotype: An end of the junction differs from the germline gene, which may be a read error. The chain employs TRBV27 and TRBJ1-2, with a weak D call TRBD1 (6 bases). This CDR3 contains 14 residues. Germline lookup yields CDR1 MNHEY and CDR2 SMNVEV (reference sequence). The chain's CDR3 is CAGSPWTASYGYTF. The CDR3 bases are TGTGCCGGCAGTCCATGGACAGCCAGCTATGGCTACACCTTC.

In this sample, this clonotype turned up a few times. The chain combines TRBV14 with TRBJ2-1; 7 bases agree with TRBD2. Trimming took 0 bases from V and 7 from J; bases not matched to a gene: 3. The CDR3 sequence is 14 residues long. The germline V gene has CDR1 SGHDN and CDR2 FVKESK. The CDR3 sequence is CASSQDISGNEQFF. CDR3 nucleotides: TGTGCCAGCAGCCAAGATATTAGCGGGAATGAGCAGTTCTTC.

This clonotype was seen a few times. J is TRBJ1-1 and V is TRBV28; TRBD1 might be the D (6 bases). Germline CDR1 reads MDHEN; CDR2 reads SYDVKM. The CDR3 covers 14 residues. V dropped 2 bases and J dropped 5 bases, with 12 bases sitting between them. The CDR3, as DNA: TGTGCCAGCAGTTTACTTGGGGGCGGAACTGAAGCTTTCTTT. Its translation is CASSLLGGGTEAFF.

The chain joins TRBV20-1 to TRBJ2-1; 9 nucleotides match TRBD2. After removal of 5 bases from V and 9 bases from J, the junction contained 11 bases not matched to a gene. Germline CDR1 is DFQATT and CDR2 is SNEGSKA (reference sequence). The CDR3 contains 14 residues. The CDR3 sequence: CSAGGAGGQVEQFF. The CDR3 DNA reads as TGCAGTGCTGGAGGAGCGGGGGGCCAGGTTGAGCAGTTCTTC.

This clonotype appeared many times. The chain combines TRBV7-3 with TRBJ2-3, with D tentatively TRBD1 or TRBD2 (5 bases each). In germline, CDR1 is SGHTA, CDR2 FQGTGA. The CDR3 is 13 residues long. Trimming took off 0 bases at V and 5 bases at J, with 6 bases between the two ends. For the CDR3, the DNA is TGTGCCAGCAGCTTAACGGGGGTAGATACGCAGTATTTT. Protein product: CASSLTGVDTQYF. The whole variable domain, remainder taken from reference TRBV7-3 and TRBJ2-3, is GAGVSQTPSNKVTEKGKYVELRCDPISGHTALYWYRQSLGQGPEFLIYFQGTGAADDSGLPNDRFFAVRPEGSVSTLKIQRTERGDSAVYLCASSLTGVDTQYFGPGTRLTVL.

CDR3 residues: CASSLVVAVANTGELFF. In DNA form, the CDR3 reads TGTGCCAGCAGCTTGGTGGTAGCGGTTGCGAACACCGGGGAGCTGTTTTTT. The chain couples TRBV5-5 to TRBJ2-2, with D tentatively TRBD2 (6 bases). V was shortened by 0 bases and J by 0 bases, with 12 bases between the two germline ends. This CDR3 comprises 17 residues. Germline assignment: CDR1 SGHKS and CDR2 YYEKEE (reference sequence).

The J gene is TRBJ2-5, the V gene TRBV12-3 or TRBV12-4, with D perhaps being TRBD1 or TRBD2 (6 bases each). Between the trimmed V and J ends, which lost 3 bases and 3 bases, there was a span of 20 bases. The CDR3 loop spans 17 amino acids. The DNA for the CDR3 is TGTGCCAGCAGTTTTACGTCAACGAGGGGGGCGGAAGAGACCCAGTACTTC. Residues: CASSFTSTRGAEETQYF.

This clonotype showed up many times. The chain joins TRBV5-1 to TRBJ2-3, with TRBD2 identical over 7 bases. The CDR3 covers 12 residues. V was clipped by 0 bases and J by 9 bases; unmatched bases: 1. Per germline, CDR1 SGHRS and CDR2 YFSETQ. DNA of the CDR3: TGCGCCAGCAGCTTGGGAGCGGGGACGCAGTATTTT. Translated: CASSLGAGTQYF.

There are a few counts of this clonotype. The J gene is TRBJ2-5, the V gene TRBV20-1; 7 nucleotides align to TRBD1. The germline V gene has CDR1 DFQATT and CDR2 SNEGSKA (reference sequence). V lost 8 bases to trimming and J lost 4 bases; unmatched junction nucleotides: 10. This CDR3 contains 13 residues. This CDR3 reads CSTSGGPLETQYF. As DNA, the CDR3 is TGCAGTACCTCAGGGGGACCCTTAGAGACCCAGTACTTC.

This clonotype came up a few times. CDR3 nucleotides: TGTGCCAGCAGTTACCCCAGGGTCACCTTTGGGACTGAAGCTTTCTTT. It yields the protein CASSYPRVTFGTEAFF. This rearrangement joins TRBV6-5 to TRBJ1-1, with D maybe TRBD1 (5 bases). Germline V gene lookup returns CDR1 MNHEY and CDR2 SVGAGI. The length of the CDR3 is 16 residues. Trimming removed 2 bases from V and 5 bases from J, with 18 bases in between.

This clonotype was observed a handful of times. V and J are TRBV12-3 or TRBV12-4 and TRBJ2-2; 11 bases line up with TRBD1. The CDR3 has 16 amino acids. V was pared by 5 bases and J by 5 bases, with 7 bases of the junction left unmatched. Here the CDR3 reads CASSPGQGVDTGELFF. The CDR3 DNA reads as TGTGCCAGCAGTCCGGGACAGGGGGTAGATACCGGGGAGCTGTTTTTT.

V and J are TRBV4-2 and TRBJ2-5, with TRBD1 as a possible D gene (6 bases). CDR1 is LGHNA, CDR2 YNFKEQ, per germline. V lost 0 bases and J 4 bases, leaving 9 bases between the germline ends. The CDR3 runs 14 residues. In nucleotides, the CDR3 is TGTGCCAGCAGCCAAGAAACAGGGCTAGAGACCCAGTACTTC. Protein: CASSQETGLETQYF.

The chain carries TRBV12-3 or TRBV12-4 and TRBJ1-3; D gene uncertain. V lost 9 bases and J lost 0, with 6 bases in between. The CDR3 runs to 12 residues. CDR3 protein: CASRSSGNTIYF. The CDR3 region has the DNA TGTGCCAGTCGAAGCTCTGGAAACACCATATATTTT.

This sequence joins TRBV10-3 and TRBJ2-7; the D is unclear. V was pared by 6 bases and J by 2 bases, with 11 bases between. Germline values: CDR1 ENHRY, CDR2 SYGVKD. This CDR3 has 13 amino acids. DNA for the CDR3: TGTGCCATCAGAATCACTCCAGCCTACGAGCAGTACTTC. It codes for CAIRITPAYEQYF.

CDR3 residues: CASSQDKRYYGYTF. The CDR3 DNA follows: TGTGCCAGCAGCCAAGATAAACGGTACTATGGCTACACCTTC. The rearrangement links TRBV3-1 to TRBJ1-2; D is ambiguous. The ends were cut back, 0 bases at V and 3 bases at J, with 8 bases in the middle. The CDR3 covers 14 residues. CDR1 is LGHDT and CDR2 is YNNKEL in the germline V gene (reference sequence).

The genes are TRBV20-1 and TRBJ2-7; D unresolved. The V gene lost 5 bases and the J gene lost 2 bases, with 13 bases spanning the gap. This CDR3 is built from 13 residues. CDR1 and CDR2 (germline): DFQATT, SNEGSKA (reference sequence). CDR3 residues: CSAEPDGAYEQYF. The CDR3 nucleotides read TGCAGTGCTGAACCGGACGGTGCCTACGAGCAGTACTTC.

The CDR3 loop is CASSVSYQETQYF. The CDR3 DNA reads as TGTGCCAGCAGTGTTTCTTACCAAGAGACCCAGTACTTC. The chain combines TRBV2 with TRBJ2-5; D is unresolved. The CDR3 length is 13 residues. Germline-derived CDR1 and CDR2 are SNHLY and FYNNEI. The V and J ends lost 4 bases and 0 bases respectively, with 6 bases between them.

In DNA, the CDR3 is TGTGCCAGCAGCTGGGGCGGTGGCGGCTACACCTTC. This gives the protein CASSWGGGGYTF. The chain links TRBV7-9 to TRBJ1-2, with D possibly TRBD1 on 5 matching bases. The CDR3 runs 12 residues. Germline CDR1 is SEHNR and CDR2 is FQNEAQ (reference sequence). Trimming took 4 bases from V and 8 from J, leaving 11 bases between them.

This clonotype has only one observation. This chain connects TRBV20-1 to TRBJ2-1; 9 bases fit TRBD2. V trimming: 3 bases; J trimming: 3 bases; junction bases outside the gene matches: 15. The CDR3 has 18 amino acids. The V gene's germline CDR1 is DFQATT and CDR2 SNEGSKA (reference sequence). CDR3 bases: TGCAGTGCTAGCCGTCCCGGGCTAGGCGGGAGGGACTACAATGAGCAGTTCTTC. Protein sequence: CSASRPGLGGRDYNEQFF.

V usage is TRBV24-1 and J usage is TRBJ1-2, with no clear D. This CDR3 is 14 amino acids long. The V gene lost 4 bases and the J gene lost 7 bases, with 15 bases spanning the gap. Germline V gene lookup returns CDR1 KGHDR and CDR2 SFDVKD. The CDR3 loop reads CATSDPNRESGYTF. CDR3 sequence (DNA): TGTGCCACCAGTGACCCGAACAGAGAGAGTGGCTACACCTTC.

The DNA for the CDR3 is TGTGCCAGCAGCTCCCAAACGGGACAGGGGTATTCACCCCTCCACTTT. Translating gives CASSSQTGQGYSPLHF. The J gene is TRBJ1-6, the V gene TRBV9, with TRBD1 identical over 10 bases. The CDR3 consists of 16 residues. Germline V gene lookup returns CDR1 SGDLS and CDR2 YYNGEE. With 4 bases clipped from V and 8 bases from J, the junction kept 9 bases outside the gene matches.

This clonotype came up a few times. The genes are TRBV16 and TRBJ2-4; possibly TRBD2 for D (5 bases). The CDR3 totals 16 residues. Trimming pared 4 bases from V and 0 bases from J, leaving 13 bases between. Germline CDR1 reads KGHSY; CDR2 reads FQNENV. The DNA of the CDR3 is TGTGCCAGCAGCCTTCTCGGGGAGTTAGCCAAAAACATTCAGTACTTC. Translated: CASSLLGELAKNIQYF.

This clonotype has a handful of counts. This chain links TRBV5-1 with TRBJ2-6; D not resolved. The ends were cut back, 0 bases at V and 0 bases at J, with 7 bases in the middle. Germline V gene lookup returns CDR1 SGHRS and CDR2 YFSETQ. The CDR3 loop spans 16 amino acids. The CDR3 DNA reads as TGCGCCAGCAGCTTGGCCCTCGGCTCTGGGGCCAACGTCCTGACTTTC. Protein: CASSLALGSGANVLTF.